These 10 T cell receptor beta chains originate from one sample sequenced in a study of cytomegalovirus exposure and HLA in healthy donors. The PCR employed 60 Vbeta primers together with 13 Jbeta primers. The protocol was immunoSEQ multiplex PCR, while the TCRdb copy is restricted to in-frame clones and leaves out a portion. This table has about 170,000 clones, approximately 77% appearing once. Specimen: PBMCs. Source of these receptors: a male donor in good health and CMV-seronegative.

V usage is TRBV4-2 and J usage is TRBJ2-6; tentatively, D is TRBD2 (5 bases). In germline, CDR1 is LGHNA, CDR2 YNFKEQ. This CDR3 has 19 residues. Trimming cost V 2 bases and J 0 bases, with 17 bases left between them. The CDR3 loop reads CASSQIGEPNDSGANVLTF. As DNA, the CDR3 is TGTGCCAGCAGCCAAATCGGGGAACCAAACGACTCTGGGGCCAACGTCCTGACTTTC.

The chain has TRBV29-1 and TRBJ2-2; D gene ambiguous. V dropped 4 bases and J dropped 0 bases, with 12 bases sitting between them. Germline V gene lookup returns CDR1 SQVTM and CDR2 ANQGSEA. The CDR3 is made up of 15 amino acids. The CDR3 DNA reads TGCAGCGTTGTCGCCGCCAGGACGAACACCGGGGAGCTGTTTTTT. Amino acid sequence: CSVVAARTNTGELFF.

This clone was observed once. The V and J genes are TRBV9 and TRBJ1-1; 7 positions match TRBD1. With V trimmed by 0 bases and J by 7 bases, 15 bases remained unmatched. The CDR3 consists of 17 residues. Per germline, CDR1 SGDLS and CDR2 YYNGEE. This CDR3 reads CASSVAMGDRAKDEAFF. CDR3 DNA: TGTGCCAGCAGCGTAGCGATGGGAGACAGGGCTAAAGATGAAGCTTTCTTT. The entire variable domain, with the rest obtained from reference TRBV9 and TRBJ1-1, is as follows: DSGVTQTPKHLITATGQRVTLRCSPRSGDLSVYWYQQSLDQGLQFLIQYYNGEERAKGNILERFSAQQFPDLHSELNLSSLELGDSALYFCASSVAMGDRAKDEAFFGQGTRLTVV.

The CDR3 DNA sequence: TGTGCCAGCTCACCGACAGGGGATCAGCCCCAGCATTTT. Translated, it gives CASSPTGDQPQHF. The chain is built from TRBV18 and TRBJ1-5; 8 bases line up with TRBD1. Germline lookup yields CDR1 KGHSH and CDR2 LQKENI. The CDR3 spans 13 residues. Losses at the gene ends were 3 bases for V and 5 bases for J; bases not matched to a gene: 0.

The genes are TRBV6-5 and TRBJ1-2; D perhaps matches TRBD1 (5 bases). Germline CDR1 and CDR2: MNHEY and SVGAGI. The CDR3 contains 12 residues. V lost 7 bases to trimming and J lost 8 bases, with 14 bases between them. The DNA for the CDR3 is TGTGCCAGCACGACCGGGACTAACGGCTACACCTTC. This gives the protein CASTTGTNGYTF.

The CDR3, as DNA: TGTGCCAGCAGCGGACAGGGGGCTAGCGGGAGTATACAGGAGACCCAGTACTTC. This codes for CASSGQGASGSIQETQYF. V gene TRBV9 combines with J gene TRBJ2-5, with D possibly being TRBD1 or TRBD2 (10 bases each). CDR3 length: 18 residues. Germline CDR1 and CDR2: SGDLS and YYNGEE. V was trimmed by 3 bases and J by 5 bases, leaving 26 bases between them.

V gene TRBV2 combines with J gene TRBJ2-2; unclear D gene. Germline V CDR1 and CDR2: SNHLY, FYNNEI. V lost 3 bases and J 0 bases, leaving 8 bases between the germline ends. CDR3 length: 15 amino acids. The CDR3 DNA is TGTGCCAGCAGTGAGCAGAACCCGAACACCGGGGAGCTGTTTTTT. It translates to CASSEQNPNTGELFF. Together with reference TRBV2 and TRBJ2-2, the CDR3 gives the full variable domain: EPEVTQTPSHQVTQMGQEVILRCVPISNHLYFYWYRQILGQKVEFLVSFYNNEISEKSEIFDDQFSVERPDGSNFTLKIRSTKLEDSAMYFCASSEQNPNTGELFFGEGSRLTVL.

This sequence joins TRBV14 and TRBJ2-7; possibly TRBD2 for D (5 bases). The CDR3 sequence is 15 residues long. V was shortened by 0 bases and J by 6 bases, with 15 bases between the two germline ends. From germline, CDR1 is SGHDN and CDR2 FVKESK. For the CDR3, the DNA is TGTGCCAGCAGCCAAGAGGGCAGAGGGCCTCGCGAGCAGTACTTC. Translating gives CASSQEGRGPREQYF.

The chain carries TRBV30 and TRBJ2-1, with D tentatively TRBD2 (5 bases). Between the trimmed V and J ends, which lost 4 bases and 0 bases, there was a span of 19 bases. The CDR3 runs to 17 residues. The germline CDR1 and CDR2 sequences are GTSNPN and SVGIG (reference sequence). CDR3 residues: CAWTTSLDWGSYNEQFF. In nucleotides, the CDR3 is TGTGCCTGGACGACCTCATTGGACTGGGGCTCCTACAATGAGCAGTTCTTC. Full variable domain (missing parts from reference TRBV30 and TRBJ2-1): SQTIHQWPATLVQPVGSPLSLECTVEGTSNPNLYWYRQAAGRGLQLLFYSVGIGQISSEVPQNLSASRPQDRQFILSSKKLLLSDSGFYLCAWTTSLDWGSYNEQFFGPGTRLTVL.

V usage is TRBV28 and J usage is TRBJ2-3; 13 nucleotides align to TRBD2. In germline, CDR1 is MDHEN, CDR2 SYDVKM. The CDR3 consists of 16 residues. The V segment lost 10 bases and the J segment 5 bases; nucleotides outside the gene matches: 12. The CDR3 bases are TGTGCCACCAGGGGAACTAGACTAGCGGGAGGAGATACGCAGTATTTT. Its translation: CATRGTRLAGGDTQYF.